The TCR beta chain described here comes from a study of blood T cell repertoires in COVID-19. Study context: Sources were T cells, B-cell-depleted T cells, or PBMCs; the material itself was cDNA or gDNA.

Living in 24 US areas, the participants were between roughly 18 and 90 years of age. The repertoire was sequenced with immunoSEQ multiplex PCR; TCRdb's copy has only in-frame clones and lacks some. The table includes some 290,000 clones, approximately 91% detected once. CDR1 MNHNY and CDR2 SVGAGI come from the germline V gene (reference sequence). V lost 6 bases and J 2 bases, leaving 10 bases between the germline ends. The CDR3 length is 14 residues. The chain carries TRBV6-6 and TRBJ2-2; D possibly corresponds to TRBD1 (5 bases). Sequenced: PBMCs or T cells enriched from blood (not recorded which). This sequence was found in a woman aged 40 to 55 with acute COVID-19. This chain's CDR3 is CASRQGSNTGELFF. The CDR3 DNA reads TGTGCCAGCAGGCAGGGTTCAAACACCGGGGAGCTGTTTTTT.